The sequence of this T cell receptor (beta chain) was determined in a study of blood T cells in healthy people across ages. For the study at large: Template switching recovered approximately one barcoded beta molecule for every two T cells.

V lost 3 bases and J 4 bases, leaving 16 bases between the germline ends. Germline CDR1 and CDR2: SNHLY and FYNNEI. There are 15 residues in the CDR3. Sample-barcoded 5' priming and a J-beta primer mix drove a second PCR of roughly 7 to 11 cycles. TCRdb re-derived calls from the 5' RACE reads in MiXCR, one entry per CDR3 protein. The sample carries approximately 2,000,000 distinct CDR3 sequences, 30% to 40% recorded once. The receptor's source is a human donor in good health. Sequencing was done on a sample of blood. The chain joins TRBV2 to TRBJ2-7; perhaps D is TRBD1 or TRBD2 (5 bases each). The CDR3 loop reads CASSEMGTREYEQYF. The CDR3 nucleotides are TGTGCCAGCAGTGAGATGGGGACGCGAGAATACGAGCAGTACTTC.